This TCR beta chain was sequenced in a study of blood T cell repertoires in COVID-19. Study details: Acute and convalescent COVID-19 specimens originated in the United States, Italy and Spain. Sources were T cells, B-cell-depleted T cells, or PBMCs; the material itself was cDNA or gDNA.

Authors' analysis steps: From reference gene primer amplification, estimates of nucleated cell counts were derived. The table came from immunoSEQ multiplex PCR; TCRdb's copy has only in-frame clones and leaves some out. V, J and clone size were drawn from that table, and D and trimming were deduced from the DNA. Here the sample spans around 700,000 clones, just under 90% being singletons. The specimen was peripheral blood. The sequence was obtained from a woman aged 18-29 years with acute or convalescent COVID-19.

The CDR3 region is CASSPRDNNSPLHF. In DNA form, the CDR3 reads TGTGCCAGTAGTCCCCGGGATAATAATTCACCCCTCCACTTT. V gene TRBV19 combines with J gene TRBJ1-6; the D is unclear. Per the germline V gene, CDR1 is LNHDA and CDR2 is SQIVND (reference sequence). V shed 5 bases and J shed 5 bases, with 10 bases lying between them. The CDR3 loop spans 14 amino acids.